These 17 T cell receptor beta chains were sequenced from one sample in a study of blood T cell repertoires in COVID-19. Clones were read by immunoSEQ multiplex PCR, and TCRdb kept only the in-frame ones, dropping some. The sample lists 150,000 to 200,000 clones, 88% occurring once. Source material: peripheral blood. The receptors here all came from a man in his sixties with acute or convalescent COVID-19.

The rearrangement uses TRBV2 and TRBJ2-1; 10 nucleotides line up with TRBD2. The CDR3 totals 15 residues. Germline assignment: CDR1 SNHLY and CDR2 FYNNEI. With 3 bases clipped from V and 6 bases from J, the junction kept 5 bases outside the gene matches. The CDR3 spells CASSDPAGGPNEQFF. In DNA, the CDR3 is TGTGCCAGCAGTGATCCAGCGGGGGGGCCCAATGAGCAGTTCTTC.

The chain has TRBV18 and TRBJ2-6; tentatively, D is TRBD2 (6 bases). This CDR3 has 15 amino acids. With 1 base removed from V and 2 bases from J, the gap between germline ends came to 6 bases. Germline V gene lookup returns CDR1 KGHSH and CDR2 LQKENI. DNA of the CDR3: TGTGCCAGCTCACCACGGGGGGCTGGGGCCAACGTCCTGACTTTC. This gives the protein CASSPRGAGANVLTF.

V is TRBV7-8 and J is TRBJ2-3; 10 positions match TRBD2. Trimming took 6 bases from V and 6 from J; bases not matched to a gene: 9. In germline, CDR1 is SGHVS, CDR2 FQNEAQ. There are 15 residues in the CDR3. CDR3 loop: CASRPNPSGSDTQYF. In DNA form, the CDR3 reads TGTGCCAGCAGACCTAACCCTAGCGGGAGTGATACGCAGTATTTT.

This chain connects TRBV27 to TRBJ2-7; 10 nucleotides align to TRBD1. V lost 8 bases, J lost 6 bases, and 7 bases stayed unmatched. This CDR3 is 13 amino acids long. Germline lookup yields CDR1 MNHEY and CDR2 SMNVEV (reference sequence). CDR3 protein: CASDGDRGGEQYV. CDR3 nucleotides: TGTGCCAGCGACGGGGACAGGGGAGGCGAGCAGTACGTC.

The genes are TRBV7-9 and TRBJ2-2; D not resolved. Trimming took off 0 bases at V and 4 bases at J, with 6 bases between the two ends. This CDR3 region has 14 residues. Looked up from germline, CDR1 is SEHNR and CDR2 is FQNEAQ (reference sequence). This CDR3 reads CASSLAGGTGELFF. The CDR3 region has the DNA TGTGCCAGCAGCTTAGCCGGTGGCACCGGGGAGCTGTTTTTT.

This clone was picked up one time. The chain carries TRBV6-5 and TRBJ1-2; D call uncertain. This CDR3 contains 14 residues. V lost 0 bases, J lost 4 bases, and 9 bases lay in between. Germline V gives CDR1 MNHEY, CDR2 SVGAGI. CDR3 in amino acids: CASSYSAGGYGYTF. DNA of the CDR3: TGTGCCAGCAGTTACTCTGCGGGCGGCTATGGCTACACCTTC.

The V gene is TRBV4-1, the J gene TRBJ1-5, with 8 bases aligning to TRBD1. The CDR3 is 15 residues long. The germline V gene encodes CDR1 MGHRA and CDR2 YSYEKL. V dropped 3 bases and J dropped 4; count of bases not matched to a gene: 5. CDR3 protein: CASSHTTGGNQPQHF. The CDR3 region has the DNA TGCGCCAGCAGCCATACTACAGGGGGAAATCAGCCCCAGCATTTT.

As DNA, the CDR3 is TGTGCCAGTAGTATAGATCGCTGGACAGGGGGCGTCACTGGGGCCAACGTCCTGACTTTC. This encodes CASSIDRWTGGVTGANVLTF. The chain uses TRBV19 and TRBJ2-6; 11 bases agree with TRBD1. The CDR3 has 20 amino acids. V lost 0 bases and J lost 2; bases outside the gene matches: 9. The germline gives CDR1 LNHDA, CDR2 SQIVND (reference sequence).

This clone was found once. The rearrangement joins TRBV7-9 to TRBJ1-4; unclear D gene. Germline assignment: CDR1 SEHNR and CDR2 FQNEAQ (reference sequence). The CDR3 runs 14 residues. With 0 bases removed from V and 4 bases from J, the gap between germline ends came to 6 bases. The CDR3 sequence: CASSLAQYNEKLFF. Written as DNA, the CDR3 is TGTGCCAGCAGCTTAGCACAGTATAATGAAAAACTGTTTTTT.

This clone was observed a few times. The rearrangement links TRBV7-9 to TRBJ1-1; no clear D. The CDR3 has 15 residues. V was trimmed by 5 bases and J by 4 bases, leaving 17 bases between them. The germline gives CDR1 SEHNR, CDR2 FQNEAQ (reference sequence). For the CDR3, the DNA is TGTGCCAGCAGCACTATGGGAGGTATGGGCACTGAAGCTTTCTTT. Protein product: CASSTMGGMGTEAFF.

V is TRBV6-6 and J is TRBJ1-1, with 8 positions matching TRBD1. In germline, CDR1 is MNHNY, CDR2 SVGAGI (reference sequence). The CDR3 extends over 11 amino acids. V shed 6 bases, J shed 11 bases, and the junction held 5 bases outside the gene matches. The chain's CDR3 is CASSTGGHAFF. The CDR3 DNA follows: TGTGCCAGCAGCACAGGGGGACATGCTTTCTTT.

This chain connects TRBV3-1 (or the pseudogene TRBV3-2) to TRBJ1-2, with no clear D. The CDR3 covers 13 residues. Looked up from germline, CDR1 is LGHDT and CDR2 is YNNKEL (reference sequence). The germline V and J ends were trimmed by 1 base and 8 bases, with 11 bases remaining between them. This CDR3 is CASSQGAGIGYTF. For the CDR3, the DNA is TGTGCCAGCAGCCAAGGGGCGGGGATCGGCTACACCTTC.

CDR3 in amino acids: CASLAKEGYGYTF. The CDR3 nucleotides are TGTGCCAGCTTAGCCAAAGAAGGCTATGGCTACACCTTC. The chain joins TRBV18 to TRBJ1-2, with D hard to call. The germline CDR1 and CDR2 sequences are KGHSH and LQKENI. This CDR3 is 13 amino acids long. V lost 7 bases, J lost 4 bases, and 13 bases lay in between.

This rearrangement joins TRBV6-5 to TRBJ1-2, with 7 bases lining up with TRBD1. CDR3 length: 13 residues. Germline CDR1 is MNHEY and CDR2 is SVGAGI. With 8 bases clipped from V and 4 bases from J, the junction kept 7 bases outside the gene matches. CDR3: CASSKTGTYGYTF. The CDR3 coding sequence is TGTGCCAGCTCTAAGACAGGGACCTATGGCTACACCTTC.

The gene calls are TRBV6-6 and TRBJ1-5; D might be TRBD1 (6 bases). Germline CDR1 reads MNHNY; CDR2 reads SVGAGI (reference sequence). V was clipped by 2 bases and J by 7 bases, with 9 bases between them. CDR3 length equals 13 residues. In DNA, the CDR3 is TGTGCCAGCAGTTACCTTCAGGGGCAGCCCCAGCATTTT. It specifies CASSYLQGQPQHF.

The CDR3 DNA is TGCGCCAGCAGCCCCACGACAGGGCGCTTGGCCGGAGAGACCCAGTACTTC. Protein product: CASSPTTGRLAGETQYF. This chain joins TRBV5-1 and TRBJ2-5; 7 nucleotides agree with TRBD1. Germline CDR1 SGHRS, CDR2 YFSETQ. Losses at the gene ends were 4 bases for V and 4 bases for J; bases not matched to a gene: 16. The CDR3 is 17 residues long.

This chain links TRBV4-3 with TRBJ1-1; no definite D call. With 0 bases removed from V and 7 bases from J, the gap between germline ends came to 9 bases. The germline CDR1 and CDR2 sequences are LGHNA and YSLEER. The length of the CDR3 is 13 residues. Here the CDR3 reads CASSQDRRGEAFF. CDR3 coding DNA: TGCGCCAGCAGCCAAGACAGGCGGGGTGAAGCTTTCTTT.